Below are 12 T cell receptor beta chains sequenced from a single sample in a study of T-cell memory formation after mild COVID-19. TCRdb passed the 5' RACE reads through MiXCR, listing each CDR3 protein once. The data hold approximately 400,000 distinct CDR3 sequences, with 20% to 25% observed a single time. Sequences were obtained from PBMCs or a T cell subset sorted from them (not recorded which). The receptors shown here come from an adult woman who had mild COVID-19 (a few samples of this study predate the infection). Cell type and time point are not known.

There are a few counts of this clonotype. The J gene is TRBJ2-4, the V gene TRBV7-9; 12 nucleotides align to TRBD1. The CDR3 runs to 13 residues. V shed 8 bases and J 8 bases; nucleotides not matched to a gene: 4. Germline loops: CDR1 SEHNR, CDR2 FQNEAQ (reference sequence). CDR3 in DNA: TGTGCCAGCGGGGACAGGGGGCAGGACATTCAGTACTTC. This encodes CASGDRGQDIQYF.

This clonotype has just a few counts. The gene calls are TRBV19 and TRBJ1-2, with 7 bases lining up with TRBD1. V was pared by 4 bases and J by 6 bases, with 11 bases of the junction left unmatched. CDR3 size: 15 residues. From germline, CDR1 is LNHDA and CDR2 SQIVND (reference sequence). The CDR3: CASSSDRDRLDGYTF. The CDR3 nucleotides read TGTGCCAGTAGTAGCGACAGGGATCGGCTTGATGGCTACACCTTC.

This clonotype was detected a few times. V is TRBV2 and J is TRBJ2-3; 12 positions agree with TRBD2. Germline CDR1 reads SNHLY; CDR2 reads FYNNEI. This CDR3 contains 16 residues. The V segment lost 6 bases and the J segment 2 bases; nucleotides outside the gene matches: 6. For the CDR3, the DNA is TGTGCCAGCAGGGTAGGACTAGCGGGGCCCACAGATACGCAGTATTTT. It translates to CASRVGLAGPTDTQYF.

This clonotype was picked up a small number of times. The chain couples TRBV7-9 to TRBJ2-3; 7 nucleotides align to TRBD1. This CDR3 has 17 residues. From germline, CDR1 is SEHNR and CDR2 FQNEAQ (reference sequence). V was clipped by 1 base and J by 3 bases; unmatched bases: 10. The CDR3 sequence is CASSLGQTGEGTDTQYF. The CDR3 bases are TGTGCCAGCAGCTTAGGCCAAACAGGGGAAGGGACAGATACGCAGTATTTT.

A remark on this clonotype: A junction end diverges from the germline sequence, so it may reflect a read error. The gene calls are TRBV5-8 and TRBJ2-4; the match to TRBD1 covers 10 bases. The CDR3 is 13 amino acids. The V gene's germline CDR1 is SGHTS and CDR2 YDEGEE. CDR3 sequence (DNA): TGTGCCAGCAGCGCTGACAGGGGGCGCGTTCTGGTCTTC. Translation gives CASSADRGRVLVF. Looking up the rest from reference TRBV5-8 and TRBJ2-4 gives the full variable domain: EAGVTQSPTHLIKTRGQQATLRCSPISGHTSVYWYQQALGLGLQFLLWYDEGEERNRGNFPPRFSGRQFPNYSSELNVNALELEDSALYLCASSADRGRVLVFGAGTRLSVL.

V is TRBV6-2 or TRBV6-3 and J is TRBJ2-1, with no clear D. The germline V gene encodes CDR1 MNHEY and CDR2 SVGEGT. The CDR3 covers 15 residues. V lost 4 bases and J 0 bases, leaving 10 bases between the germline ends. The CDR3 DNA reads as TGTGCCAGCAGTTTTTTTACGAGCTCCTACAATGAGCAGTTCTTC. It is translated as CASSFFTSSYNEQFF.

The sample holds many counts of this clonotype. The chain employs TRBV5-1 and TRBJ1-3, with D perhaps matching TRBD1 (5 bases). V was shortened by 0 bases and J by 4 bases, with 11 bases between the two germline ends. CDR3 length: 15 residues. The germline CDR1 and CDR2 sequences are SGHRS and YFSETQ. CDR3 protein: CASSLGQRTGNTIYF. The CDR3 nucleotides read TGCGCCAGCAGCTTGGGCCAACGGACAGGAAACACCATATATTTT. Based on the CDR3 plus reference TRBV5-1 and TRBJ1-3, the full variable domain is KAGVTQTPRYLIKTRGQQVTLSCSPISGHRSVSWYQQTPGQGLQFLFEYFSETQRNKGNFPGRFSGRQFSNSRSEMNVSTLELGDSALYLCASSLGQRTGNTIYFGEGSWLTVV.

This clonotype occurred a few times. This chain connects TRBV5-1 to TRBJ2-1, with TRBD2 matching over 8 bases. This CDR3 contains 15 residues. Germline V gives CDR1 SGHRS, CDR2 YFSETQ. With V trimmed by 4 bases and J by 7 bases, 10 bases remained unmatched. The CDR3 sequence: CASSPPGGGLNEQFF. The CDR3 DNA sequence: TGCGCCAGCAGCCCGCCGGGGGGGGGCCTAAATGAGCAGTTCTTC.

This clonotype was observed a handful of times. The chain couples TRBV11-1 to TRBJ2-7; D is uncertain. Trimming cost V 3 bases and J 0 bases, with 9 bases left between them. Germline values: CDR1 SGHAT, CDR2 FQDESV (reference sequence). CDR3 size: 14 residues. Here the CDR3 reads CASSLIQNSYEQYF. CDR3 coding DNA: TGTGCCAGCAGCTTGATACAGAACTCCTACGAGCAGTACTTC.

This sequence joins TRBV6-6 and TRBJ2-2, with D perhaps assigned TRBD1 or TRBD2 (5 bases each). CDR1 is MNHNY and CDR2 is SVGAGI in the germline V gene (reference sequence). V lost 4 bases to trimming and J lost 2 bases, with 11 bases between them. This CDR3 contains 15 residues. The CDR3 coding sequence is TGTGCCAGCAGTTCCGGGACGAAAAACACCGGGGAGCTGTTTTTT. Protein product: CASSSGTKNTGELFF.

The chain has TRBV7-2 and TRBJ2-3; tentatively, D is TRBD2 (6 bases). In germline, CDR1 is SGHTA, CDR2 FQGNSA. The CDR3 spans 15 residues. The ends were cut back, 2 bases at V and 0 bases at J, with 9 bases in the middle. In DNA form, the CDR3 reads TGTGCCAGCAGCTTAAGGACTACCAGCACAGATACGCAGTATTTT. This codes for CASSLRTTSTDTQYF.

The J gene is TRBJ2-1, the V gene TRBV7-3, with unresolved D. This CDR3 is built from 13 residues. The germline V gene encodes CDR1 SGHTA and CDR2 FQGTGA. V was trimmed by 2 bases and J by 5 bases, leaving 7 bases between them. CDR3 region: CASSLAEHNEQFF. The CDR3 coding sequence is TGTGCCAGCAGCTTAGCTGAACACAATGAGCAGTTCTTC.